This TCR beta chain was recovered during a study of blood T cell repertoires in COVID-19. In the study overall: The study drew acute and convalescent COVID-19 samples from the United States, Italy and Spain. PBMCs, B-cell-depleted T cells, or T cells provided the cDNA or gDNA that made up the material.

Germline V CDR1 and CDR2: SGHAT, FQNNGV. The V and J ends lost 5 bases and 6 bases, in that order; junction bases with no gene match: 8. This CDR3 is built from 15 residues. Original analysis: From reference gene primer amplification, estimates of nucleated cell counts were derived. Sequencing used immunoSEQ multiplex PCR; TCRdb keeps in-frame clones, though not all of them. V and J calls and clone size come straight from that table; D and trimming were deduced from the DNA. The sample carries 100,000 to 110,000 clones, approximately 86% recorded once. This TCR was sampled from a human donor in a cohort sampled during active COVID-19. Sequencing was performed on peripheral blood. The V call is TRBV11-2, the J call TRBJ2-1; the match to TRBD1 covers 9 bases. CDR3 in amino acids: CASSPTTGGANEQFF. For the CDR3, the DNA is TGTGCCAGCAGCCCTACGACAGGGGGGGCCAATGAGCAGTTCTTC.